This passage covers 3 T cell receptor beta chains from one sample sequenced in a study of T-cell reconstitution after alpha-beta-depleted transplantation in children. TCRbeta library preparation incorporated unique molecular identifiers. Each CDR3 protein is one row after TCRdb ran MiXCR on the PCR reads. The profile shows around 600,000 distinct CDR3 sequences, roughly 17% of them singletons. Sample: PBMCs from the stem cell graft donor, taken from the stem cell graft. The receptors come from a human donor who donated a stem cell graft to a child with acute myeloid leukemia.

This clonotype was recorded at least ten times. The gene calls are TRBV5-1 and TRBJ2-1; TRBD1 aligns across 9 bases. After removal of 4 bases from V and 6 bases from J, the junction contained 5 bases not matched to a gene. The CDR3 consists of 14 residues. In germline, CDR1 is SGHRS, CDR2 YFSETQ. DNA for the CDR3: TGCGCCAGCAGCAGGGACAGGGCCTCCAATGAGCAGTTCTTC. Protein sequence: CASSRDRASNEQFF.

The table lists this clonotype with many counts. J is TRBJ2-2 and V is TRBV25-1; the match to TRBD1 covers 7 bases. The germline gives CDR1 MGHDK, CDR2 SYGVNS. With V trimmed by 2 bases and J by 4 bases, 7 bases remained unmatched. The CDR3 has 16 residues. This CDR3 reads CASSETRGSGTGELFF. In nucleotides, the CDR3 is TGTGCCAGCAGTGAAACCAGGGGGTCAGGCACCGGGGAGCTGTTTTTT. Full variable domain (rest looked up from reference TRBV25-1 and TRBJ2-2): EADIYQTPRYLVIGTGKKITLECSQTMGHDKMYWYQQDPGMELHLIHYSYGVNSTEKGDLSSESTVSRIRTEHFPLTLESARPSHTSQYLCASSETRGSGTGELFFGEGSRLTVL.

This clonotype was observed at least ten times. The chain recombines TRBV12-3 or TRBV12-4 with TRBJ2-1; either TRBD1 or TRBD2 may fit D (6 bases each). V gave up 5 bases and J gave up 7 bases, with 21 bases separating them. The CDR3 extends over 16 amino acids. Here the CDR3 DNA reads TGTGCCAGCAGTCCAGAACTAGCCGGCACAGGGAATGAGCAGTTCTTC. Translated: CASSPELAGTGNEQFF.